This TCR beta chain was identified in a study of shared clonotypes between healthy human individuals. General study points: Tissue TCR repertoires likely differ from these blood-only repertoires.

As for this clone: Its target is not known.

Germline assignment: CDR1 KGHSH and CDR2 LQKENI. The CDR3 runs to 16 residues. Trimming shortened V by 2 bases and J by 0 bases, and 13 bases separated the two germline ends. As originally analysed: Filtering was not the same, since immunoSEQ gave junction-only sequences without quality scores. Method: immunoSEQ multiplex PCR; TCRdb's copy keeps in-frame clones and lacks some. Clone size and V and J calls were adopted from that table, with D and trimming inferred from the DNA. Counted here are 400,000 to 600,000 clones, around 75% occurring once; the ten biggest clones make up around 13%. Sample: PBMCs. The chain has TRBV18 and TRBJ1-1; weak D call: TRBD1 (5 bases). The source of this sequence is a woman aged 40 to 49 in good health. Some clones in this sample may be carry-over from other donors' samples. CDR3 region: CASSPSQGGMNTEAFF. The CDR3 DNA is TGTGCCAGCTCACCAAGTCAGGGCGGCATGAACACTGAAGCTTTCTTT.